The rows below give T cell receptor beta chains drawn from one sample of a study of blood T cell repertoires in COVID-19. TCRdb's table, derived via immunoSEQ multiplex PCR, lists solely in-frame clones and lacks some. This sample has 200,000 to 250,000 clones, with roughly 86% found just once. The sequencing input was peripheral blood. The receptors here all came from a woman aged 60-75 years who had recovered from COVID-19. Each CDR3 is given with its conserved first and last residue. A D gene is named only where the DNA matches it firmly. Some rows have no size entry. The others give once, few or many, or a class for an expanded clone.

>.|TRBV4-2|TRBJ1-3|.
CASSQPGQPISGNTIYF
TGTGCCAGCAGCCAACCAGGACAACCGATCTCTGGAAACACCATATATTTT
>.|TRBV28|TRBJ1-1|.
CASSLRGPTEAFF
TGTGCCAGCAGTTTGCGCGGGCCAACTGAAGCTTTCTTT
>.|TRBV19|TRBJ2-3|.
CASSPLGGQSTDTQYF
TGTGCCAGTAGCCCGTTGGGGGGGCAGAGCACAGATACGCAGTATTTT
>.|TRBV2|TRBJ2-6|.
CASRFWTAEISGANVLTF
TGTGCCAGCAGATTTTGGACAGCCGAAATCTCTGGGGCCAACGTCCTGACTTTC
>.|TRBV5-5|TRBJ2-1|TRBD2
CASSLVGLAGGQSSYNEQFF
TGTGCCAGCAGCTTGGTTGGACTAGCGGGGGGTCAAAGCTCCTACAATGAGCAGTTCTTC
>.|TRBV11-1|TRBJ1-6|.
CASSRNSGVNSPLHF
TGTGCCAGCAGCCGGAATTCGGGGGTGAATTCACCCCTCCACTTT
>.|TRBV12-3/TRBV12-4|TRBJ1-1|.
CASSLGRDTEAFF
TGTGCCAGCAGTTTAGGGAGGGACACTGAAGCTTTCTTT
>many|TRBV4-1|TRBJ2-7|TRBD1
CASSQSGTGLYEQYF
TGCGCCAGCAGCCAATCCGGGACAGGATTATACGAGCAGTACTTC
>.|TRBV5-1|TRBJ2-5|.
CASSFGSQETQYF
TGCGCCAGCAGCTTTGGCTCACAAGAGACCCAGTACTTC
>.|TRBV6-2/TRBV6-3|TRBJ1-2|TRBD1
CASSSGGQGSYGYTF
TGTGCCAGCAGTTCCGGAGGACAGGGAAGCTATGGCTACACCTTC
>few|TRBV20-1|TRBJ1-1|.
CHGPIDTEAFF
TGCCATGGTCCGATAGACACTGAAGCTTTCTTT
>.|TRBV7-2|TRBJ1-5|.
CASSLQDTQPQHF
TGTGCCAGCAGCTTACAGGATACTCAGCCCCAGCATTTT
>.|TRBV6-8|TRBJ2-5|.
CASSYHLYYVEQGETQYF
TGTGCCAGCAGTTACCACCTCTATTACGTAGAGCAGGGGGAGACCCAGTACTTC
>.|TRBV19|TRBJ1-4|TRBD1
CASRTDRAATNEKLFF
TGTGCCAGTAGGACCGACAGGGCGGCAACTAATGAAAAACTGTTTTTT
>.|TRBV12-5|TRBJ2-1|TRBD1
CASGLFLGQGPTPNEQFF
TGTGCTAGTGGTTTGTTCCTGGGACAGGGGCCGACCCCCAATGAGCAGTTCTTC
>.|TRBV19|TRBJ1-2|.
CASSPRGAYGYTF
TGTGCCAGTAGTCCGCGGGGGGCCTATGGCTACACCTTC
>.|TRBV3-1/TRBV3-2|TRBJ1-4|.
CASREASTNEKLFF
TGTGCCAGCAGAGAAGCATCAACTAATGAAAAACTGTTTTTT
>few|TRBV28|TRBJ1-2|.
CASSSPATGGSLSGYTF
TGTGCCAGCAGTTCGCCAGCGACGGGGGGCAGTCTCTCTGGCTACACCTTC
>few|TRBV7-6|TRBJ1-2|.
CASSPQGIDYTF
TGTGCCAGCAGCCCACAGGGAATCGACTACACCTTC
>.|TRBV2|TRBJ2-7|TRBD1
CASSRDRGYEQYF
TGTGCCAGCAGTCGGGACAGGGGGTACGAGCAGTACTTC
>.|TRBV19|TRBJ2-7|.
CASSMSVGSSYEQYF
TGTGCCAGTAGTATGTCTGTCGGGTCCTCCTACGAGCAGTACTTC
>.|TRBV11-2|TRBJ1-4|TRBD1
CASSNRQGWNEKLFF
TGTGCCAGCAGCAACCGACAGGGGTGGAATGAAAAACTGTTTTTT
>.|TRBV21-1|TRBJ2-3|.
CASSSRGGGPADTQYF
TGTGCCAGCAGCTCCAGGGGCGGGGGGCCGGCAGATACGCAGTATTTT
>.|TRBV5-4|TRBJ1-2|TRBD1
CASSLQGNYGYTF
TGTGCCAGCAGTCTACAGGGGAACTATGGCTACACCTTC
>.|TRBV7-9|TRBJ2-5|.
CASSLVRWTEQETQYF
TGTGCCAGCAGCTTAGTACGGTGGACAGAGCAAGAGACCCAGTACTTC
>.|TRBV25-1|TRBJ2-7|.
CASSELQGGDEQYF
TGTGCCAGCAGTGAGCTACAGGGAGGGGACGAGCAGTACTTC
>.|TRBV15|TRBJ1-1|.
CATSRESRVDTEAFF
TGTGCCACCAGCAGAGAGAGCAGGGTCGACACTGAAGCTTTCTTT
>.|TRBV12-2|TRBJ1-2|.
CASRFLFRLQLRSYGYTF
TGTGCAAGTCGCTTTTTGTTTCGTCTGCAACTTCGGTCCTATGGCTACACCTTC
>.|TRBV10-2|TRBJ2-1|TRBD2
CASRSGGEQFF
TGCGCCAGCAGGTCGGGGGGTGAGCAGTTCTTC
>.|TRBV9|TRBJ1-3|.
CASSVAGGTYSGNTIYF
TGTGCCAGCAGCGTAGCGGGAGGAACCTACTCTGGAAACACCATATATTTT
>once|TRBV5-1|TRBJ1-2|TRBD1
CASSLEGQGLGYTF
TGCGCCAGCAGCTTGGAAGGACAGGGGTTAGGCTACACCTTC
>.|TRBV19|TRBJ1-3|TRBD1
CASSIRDSGNTIYF
TGTGCCAGTAGTATTCGGGACAGCGGAAACACCATATATTTT
>.|TRBV5-1|TRBJ2-1|.
CASSFSNSYNEQFF
TGCGCCAGCAGCTTCAGTAACTCCTACAATGAGCAGTTCTTC
>.|TRBV3-1/TRBV3-2|TRBJ1-5|TRBD1
CASSLQGTQPQHF
TGTGCCAGCAGCCTACAGGGGACTCAGCCCCAGCATTTT
>.|TRBV7-2|TRBJ2-5|.
CASSRVAVQETQYF
TGTGCCAGCAGCCGGGTAGCGGTCCAAGAGACCCAGTACTTC
>.|TRBV6-4|TRBJ1-2|TRBD1
CASSRDRDENYGYTF
TGTGCCAGCAGTAGGGACAGGGACGAAAACTATGGCTACACCTTC
>once|TRBV11-2|TRBJ2-4|TRBD2
CASSQLAVNIQYF
TGTGCCAGCAGCCAGCTAGCGGTCAACATTCAGTACTTC
>few|TRBV18|TRBJ1-3|.
CASSPSGASGNTIYF
TGTGCCAGCTCACCCTCAGGGGCCTCTGGAAACACCATATATTTT
>.|TRBV5-8|TRBJ1-5|.
CASSLQSAQGPQHF
TGTGCCAGCAGCTTGCAGTCTGCGCAGGGGCCCCAGCATTTT
>.|TRBV19|TRBJ1-2|.
CASSIEQEVYGYTF
TGTGCCAGTAGTATAGAGCAGGAGGTCTATGGCTACACCTTC
>.|TRBV11-3|TRBJ2-5|TRBD1
CASSPRTGTGGLKTQYF
TGTGCCAGCAGCCCTAGGACCGGGACAGGGGGCTTGAAGACCCAGTACTTC
>.|TRBV6-6|TRBJ2-1|TRBD2
CASSLSGGPRGQFF
TGTGCCAGCAGCTTAAGCGGGGGGCCGCGCGGGCAGTTCTTC
>.|TRBV7-9|TRBJ2-7|TRBD2
CASSSAPGGGYEQYF
TGTGCCAGCAGCTCGGCGCCCGGCGGGGGCTACGAGCAGTACTTC
>.|TRBV6-5|TRBJ1-2|.
CASSQQGYGYTF
TGTGCCAGCAGTCAACAGGGCTATGGCTACACCTTC
>.|TRBV24-1|TRBJ1-2|.
CATSGSGLANYGYTF
TGTGCCACCAGTGGATCAGGGCTGGCTAACTATGGCTACACCTTC
>.|TRBV6-4|TRBJ2-3|.
CASSDRGSDTQYF
TGTGCCAGCAGTGACAGGGGGAGTGATACGCAGTATTTT
>.|TRBV11-3|TRBJ2-7|.
CASSNQKGESEQYF
TGTGCCAGCAGCAACCAAAAGGGGGAAAGCGAGCAGTACTTC
>.|TRBV12-5|TRBJ2-1|TRBD1
CASGSGTGPHNEQFF
TGTGCTAGTGGTTCCGGGACAGGGCCTCACAATGAGCAGTTCTTC
>.|TRBV5-1|TRBJ2-7|TRBD1
CASSPSPTGAVHEQYF
TGCGCCAGCAGCCCCTCTCCGACAGGGGCGGTACACGAGCAGTACTTC
>.|TRBV7-2|TRBJ2-7|TRBD2
CASSWGLAGAEQYF
TGTGCCAGCAGCTGGGGACTAGCGGGGGCCGAGCAGTACTTC
>.|TRBV5-1|TRBJ2-1|TRBD2
CASSLTSGGSNNEQFF
TGCGCCAGCAGCTTGACTAGCGGGGGGTCGAACAATGAGCAGTTCTTC
>.|TRBV4-3|TRBJ1-3|.
CASSQDTGYSGNTIYF
TGCGCCAGCAGCCAAGATACAGGGTACTCTGGAAACACCATATATTTT
>.|TRBV5-6|TRBJ2-3|TRBD2
CASSLLAGGQDTQYF
TGTGCCAGCAGCTTGCTAGCGGGGGGGCAGGATACGCAGTATTTT
>.|TRBV13|TRBJ2-3|TRBD1
CASRGQGVTDTQYF
TGTGCCAGCAGGGGACAGGGGGTAACAGATACGCAGTATTTT
>.|TRBV4-3|TRBJ2-7|TRBD1
CASSQGDRGLSYEQYF
TGCGCCAGCAGCCAAGGAGACAGGGGGCTCTCCTACGAGCAGTACTTC
>.|TRBV7-2|TRBJ2-3|TRBD2
CASSLRGLAGVGSVDTQYF
TGTGCCAGCAGCTTACGGGGACTAGCGGGGGTCGGGTCGGTAGATACGCAGTATTTT
>.|TRBV5-1|TRBJ1-2|.
CASSKVDRNYGYTF
TGCGCCAGCAGCAAAGTCGACAGAAACTATGGCTACACCTTC
>once|TRBV5-4|TRBJ2-2|.
CASKRVEGTGELFF
TGTGCCAGCAAACGAGTTGAGGGCACCGGGGAGCTGTTTTTT